Listed here are 32 T cell receptor beta chains from one sample, sequenced in a study of shared clonotypes between healthy human individuals. Selected positively for CCR7 and CD45RO-negative, naive CD8 cells excluded terminally differentiated effector memory CD45RA+ cells. Profiling relied on immunoSEQ multiplex PCR, and the TCRdb table lists in-frame clones only, not all of them. The table has about 2.2 million clones, about 93% seen once; the top ten hold more than 1.5%. Source material: naive CD8+ T cells from PBMCs. Receptors originate from a young man in good health. Some clones in this sample may be carry-over from other donors' samples.

This chain joins TRBV27 and TRBJ1-1; D gene uncertain. The CDR3 covers 14 residues. The V end lost 3 bases, the J end lost 4 bases, and 12 bases lay between the germline ends. Germline V gene data show CDR1 as MNHEY and CDR2 as SMNVEV (reference sequence). Here the CDR3 DNA reads TGTGCCAGCAGTTTGAGGGAGGTCGGCACTGAAGCTTTCTTT. This encodes CASSLREVGTEAFF.

The chain links TRBV6-4 to TRBJ2-7; possibly TRBD2 for D (6 bases). Trimming took off 6 bases at V and 3 bases at J, with 12 bases between the two ends. CDR3 length: 13 residues. CDR1 MRHNA and CDR2 SNTAGT come from the germline V gene. CDR3 coding DNA: TGTGCCAGCAGCGGGGGACTTCTCTACGAGCAGTACTTC. Translated: CASSGGLLYEQYF.

The rearrangement joins TRBV27 to TRBJ2-7; no clear D. Germline V gene sequence: CDR1 MNHEY, CDR2 SMNVEV (reference sequence). Deletions cut 2 bases from V and 5 bases from J, with 10 bases between. The CDR3 sequence is 13 residues long. The CDR3 is CASSLTDQNEQYF. The CDR3, as DNA: TGTGCCAGCAGTTTAACGGACCAGAACGAGCAGTACTTC.

Details on this clone: This specimen includes other DNA sequences encoding the same CDR3. The chain is built from TRBV11-2 and TRBJ2-7; D remains unclear. CDR3 length equals 12 residues. V was shortened by 5 bases and J by 4 bases, with 9 bases between the two germline ends. Germline values: CDR1 SGHAT, CDR2 FQNNGV. CDR3 bases: TGTGCCAGCAGCCTCCTCGTTTACGAGCAGTACTTC. The encoded protein is CASSLLVYEQYF.

The chain links TRBV5-5 to TRBJ2-7, with TRBD2 as a possible D gene (6 bases). Trimming pared 4 bases from V and 0 bases from J, leaving 14 bases between. Germline V gives CDR1 SGHKS, CDR2 YYEKEE (reference sequence). The CDR3 consists of 15 residues. CDR3 coding DNA: TGTGCCAGCAGCCCGGGACTGAGGAGCTCCTACGAGCAGTACTTC. Translated: CASSPGLRSSYEQYF.

Only one count was recorded for this clone. This chain uses TRBV28 with TRBJ2-1; the match to TRBD2 covers 9 bases. The CDR3 sequence is 14 residues long. V lost 6 bases, J lost 4 bases, and 4 bases stayed unmatched. Germline lookup yields CDR1 MDHEN and CDR2 SYDVKM. The CDR3 nucleotides are TGTGCCAGCAGGGGACTAGCCTTTTACAATGAGCAGTTCTTC. Its protein is CASRGLAFYNEQFF.

This clone has a single count. Other DNA sequences of this sample code for an identical CDR3. This chain links TRBV27 with TRBJ2-7, with a possible D match to TRBD1 (5 bases). The CDR3 has 13 amino acids. The germline CDR1 and CDR2 sequences are MNHEY and SMNVEV (reference sequence). V was shortened by 2 bases and J by 3 bases, with 8 bases between the two germline ends. The CDR3 region is CASSLGASYEQYF. Here the CDR3 DNA reads TGTGCCAGCAGTTTAGGGGCAAGCTACGAGCAGTACTTC.

This clone showed up just once. This chain uses TRBV10-3 with TRBJ2-2; D unclear. Trimming took 8 bases from V and 5 from J, leaving 12 bases between them. CDR1 is ENHRY and CDR2 is SYGVKD in the germline V gene. CDR3 length: 13 residues. The CDR3 region is CAIWAGGTGELFF. CDR3 coding DNA: TGTGCCATCTGGGCTGGCGGTACCGGGGAGCTGTTTTTT.

The chain joins TRBV21-1 to TRBJ2-7; the table calls TRBD2, which could not be checked here. TRBV21-1 is marked as a pseudogene. CDR3 length equals 18 residues. The CDR3 reads CASSKIRFRAGGRHEQYF. CDR3 bases: TGTGCCAGCAGCAAAATTCGGTTTCGGGCGGGAGGGCGGCACGAGCAGTACTTC.

This chain links TRBV27 with TRBJ2-3; D tentatively reads TRBD1 or TRBD2 (5 bases each). Trimming pared 5 bases from V and 6 bases from J, leaving 21 bases between. Germline values: CDR1 MNHEY, CDR2 SMNVEV (reference sequence). The CDR3 has 16 residues. CDR3 in amino acids: CASSPEGPRLPDTQYF. In DNA, the CDR3 is TGTGCCAGCAGTCCAGAGGGACCCCGTCTCCCTGATACGCAGTATTTT.

The sample holds a few counts of this clone. This chain connects TRBV7-9 to TRBJ1-1, with TRBD1 matching over 7 bases. The germline gives CDR1 SEHNR, CDR2 FQNEAQ (reference sequence). Trimming took 2 bases from V and 3 from J; bases not matched to a gene: 18. This CDR3 has 19 amino acids. CDR3 in DNA: TGTGCCAGCAGCTTACCCAAGGGACAGACCATTGGGTCGGACACTGAAGCTTTCTTT. Encoded protein: CASSLPKGQTIGSDTEAFF.

The CDR3 DNA follows: TGTGCCATCAGTGAGACGGGAGTCAAAAACATTCAGTACTTC. Amino acid sequence: CAISETGVKNIQYF. The V and J genes are TRBV10-3 and TRBJ2-4, with D possibly being TRBD2 (6 bases). This CDR3 spans 14 amino acids. Trimming took 2 bases from V and 3 from J, leaving 8 bases between them. The V gene's germline CDR1 is ENHRY and CDR2 SYGVKD.

The chain recombines TRBV9 with TRBJ1-1, with D unresolved. This CDR3 region has 14 residues. Germline V gives CDR1 SGDLS, CDR2 YYNGEE. The germline V and J ends were trimmed by 1 base and 2 bases, with 9 bases remaining between them. The CDR3 reads CASSVSSANTEAFF. The CDR3, as DNA: TGTGCCAGCAGCGTATCATCCGCTAACACTGAAGCTTTCTTT.

This sequence joins TRBV4-3 and TRBJ1-4, with TRBD1 as a possible D gene (6 bases). The germline V gene has CDR1 LGHNA and CDR2 YSLEER. This CDR3 is built from 17 residues. The germline V and J ends were trimmed by 4 bases and 5 bases, with 20 bases remaining between them. The CDR3 sequence is CASSPDRGEGVNEKLFF. CDR3 sequence (DNA): TGCGCCAGCAGCCCGGATAGGGGGGAAGGGGTAAATGAAAAACTGTTTTTT.

This clone was found a few times. The V gene is TRBV30, the J gene TRBJ1-2; TRBD1 is a possible D gene (6 bases). The CDR3 contains 12 residues. V lost 8 bases to trimming and J lost 10 bases, with 20 bases between them. The germline gives CDR1 GTSNPN, CDR2 SVGIG (reference sequence). This chain's CDR3 is CARRGTRDDYTF. As DNA, the CDR3 is TGTGCCCGAAGGGGGACACGGGACGACTACACCTTC.

The genes are TRBV29-1 and TRBJ1-2; D not certain. Germline CDR1 reads SQVTM; CDR2 reads ANQGSEA. This CDR3 has 12 amino acids. The CDR3 is CQGYVDNYGYTF. CDR3 nucleotides: TGCCAAGGTTATGTTGACAACTATGGCTACACCTTC.

This rearrangement joins TRBV29-1 to TRBJ2-6; D gene unclear. The CDR3 consists of 15 residues. In germline, CDR1 is SQVTM, CDR2 ANQGSEA. The V end was cut by 4 bases, the J end by 0 bases, with 10 bases between. In DNA, the CDR3 is TGCAGCGTTGCCGGTTTGGGCTCTGGGGCCAACGTCCTGACTTTC. Its translation: CSVAGLGSGANVLTF.

The chain recombines TRBV7-9 with TRBJ2-1, with TRBD2 as a possible D gene (6 bases). Trimming cost V 0 bases and J 6 bases, with 6 bases left between them. CDR3 length: 13 amino acids. CDR1 is SEHNR, CDR2 FQNEAQ, per germline (reference sequence). The CDR3 DNA reads TGTGCCAGCAGCTTAGCGACTAGCAATGAGCAGTTCTTC. This sequence encodes CASSLATSNEQFF. Based on the CDR3 plus reference TRBV7-9 and TRBJ2-1, the full variable domain is DTGVSQNPRHKITKRGQNVTFRCDPISEHNRLYWYRQTLGQGPEFLTYFQNEAQLEKSRLLSDRFSAERPKGSFSTLEIQRTEQGDSAMYLCASSLATSNEQFFGPGTRLTVL.

CDR3 amino acids: CASSLLPGQGIGREQYF. Written as DNA, the CDR3 is TGTGCCAGCAGTTTGTTACCGGGACAGGGAATCGGGCGCGAGCAGTACTTC. This chain uses TRBV27 with TRBJ2-7; 9 bases are shared with TRBD1. The CDR3 sequence is 17 residues long. The V and J ends lost 3 bases and 6 bases, in that order; junction bases with no gene match: 15. Germline V lookup: CDR1 MNHEY, CDR2 SMNVEV (reference sequence).

This sequence joins TRBV27 and TRBJ1-5; no reliable D call. The CDR3 is 12 amino acids. The germline gives CDR1 MNHEY, CDR2 SMNVEV (reference sequence). V was clipped by 8 bases and J by 6 bases, with 11 bases between them. The CDR3 nucleotides read TGTGCCAGCGGGTCAGAGAGTCAGCCCCAGCATTTT. Protein product: CASGSESQPQHF.

CDR3 region: CASSWRGGRSTQYF. DNA for the CDR3: TGTGCCAGCAGCTGGCGGGGGGGGCGAAGTACGCAGTATTTT. The rearrangement joins TRBV11-2 to TRBJ2-3; 9 bases align to TRBD2. Germline-derived CDR1 and CDR2 are SGHAT and FQNNGV. J gave up 8 bases and V 4 bases, and 7 bases lay outside the gene matches. This CDR3 is built from 14 residues.

The chain joins TRBV6-1 to TRBJ1-2; D unclear. The CDR3 has 13 amino acids. Per germline, CDR1 MNHNS and CDR2 SASEGT. V was pared by 7 bases and J by 0 bases, with 9 bases between. CDR3 loop: CASTYGTNYGYTF. CDR3 in DNA: TGTGCCAGCACCTACGGGACTAACTATGGCTACACCTTC.

The chain is built from TRBV15 and TRBJ1-4; D is ambiguous. Germline CDR1 is LNHNV and CDR2 is YYDKDF (reference sequence). This CDR3 comprises 15 residues. The germline V and J ends were trimmed by 3 bases and 2 bases, with 10 bases remaining between them. This chain's CDR3 is CATSSTRGTNEKLFF. The CDR3 nucleotides read TGTGCCACCAGCAGTACTCGGGGTACTAATGAAAAACTGTTTTTT.

The chain employs TRBV28 and TRBJ1-5; D remains unclear. The CDR3 contains 15 residues. Between the trimmed V and J ends, which lost 3 bases and 4 bases, there was a span of 13 bases. The V gene's germline CDR1 is MDHEN and CDR2 SYDVKM. CDR3 coding DNA: TGTGCCAGCAGTTTCCGCCACAACATTAATCAGCCCCAGCATTTT. Protein sequence: CASSFRHNINQPQHF.

This rearrangement joins TRBV9 to TRBJ2-5; D may be TRBD2 (5 bases). The CDR3 is 15 residues long. Trimming removed 0 bases at V and 4 bases at J, with 13 bases between. CDR1 and CDR2 from the germline V gene are SGDLS and YYNGEE. CDR3 sequence: CASSVDGGGGETQYF. DNA of the CDR3: TGTGCCAGCAGCGTAGACGGAGGTGGAGGAGAGACCCAGTACTTC.

This chain joins TRBV2 and TRBJ2-2, with 7 positions matching TRBD2. CDR1 and CDR2 from the germline V gene are SNHLY and FYNNEI. The CDR3 has 14 residues. CDR3 region: CAIDPGGYTGELFF. CDR3 in DNA: TGTGCGATCGACCCGGGAGGATACACCGGGGAGCTGTTTTTT.

Concerning this clone: Other nucleotide sequences from this sample produce the same CDR3. The chain combines TRBV2 with TRBJ1-1; a possible D gene is TRBD1 (5 bases). This CDR3 has 13 amino acids. Germline V gene sequence: CDR1 SNHLY, CDR2 FYNNEI. With 3 bases removed from V and 0 bases from J, the gap between germline ends came to 5 bases. The CDR3 sequence is CASSDRVNTEAFF. CDR3 DNA sequence: TGTGCCAGCAGTGACAGGGTGAACACTGAAGCTTTCTTT.

The CDR3 region has the DNA TGTGCCAGCAGTTATGGGTGGAATTCACCCCTCCACTTT. As protein: CASSYGWNSPLHF. The chain recombines TRBV28 with TRBJ1-6; D remains unclear. V gave up 4 bases and J gave up 7 bases, with 8 bases separating them. This CDR3 region has 13 residues. Germline assignment: CDR1 MDHEN and CDR2 SYDVKM.

This chain connects TRBV4-3 to TRBJ2-4; D not resolved. CDR3 length: 15 amino acids. V was clipped by 4 bases and J by 9 bases, with 19 bases between them. Per the germline V gene, CDR1 is LGHNA and CDR2 is YSLEER. CDR3 residues: CASSPRQDGRSIQYF. The CDR3 region has the DNA TGCGCCAGCAGCCCTAGGCAGGACGGAAGGTCCATTCAGTACTTC.

The CDR3 loop is CATSREGQVSYNEQFF. DNA of the CDR3: TGTGCCACCAGCAGGGAAGGACAGGTATCCTACAATGAGCAGTTCTTC. The V gene is TRBV15, the J gene TRBJ2-1; 7 nucleotides match TRBD1. V shed 3 bases, J shed 1 base, and the junction held 6 bases outside the gene matches. The germline V gene has CDR1 LNHNV and CDR2 YYDKDF (reference sequence). The CDR3 totals 16 residues.

The chain combines TRBV6-5 with TRBJ2-3; D ambiguous. There are 15 residues in the CDR3. Per the germline V gene, CDR1 is MNHEY and CDR2 is SVGAGI. The V end was cut by 6 bases, the J end by 0 bases, with 13 bases between. In nucleotides, the CDR3 is TGTGCCAGCAGCATTTACGACGGTAGCACAGATACGCAGTATTTT. This encodes CASSIYDGSTDTQYF.

The rearrangement uses TRBV7-2 and TRBJ2-2, with TRBD2 matching over 8 bases. The V gene's germline CDR1 is SGHTA and CDR2 FQGNSA. The CDR3 totals 17 residues. The trim removed 0 bases at V and 2 bases at J, leaving 5 bases unmatched. The CDR3 region is CASSLAVGTRNTGELFF. CDR3 coding DNA: TGTGCCAGCAGCTTAGCGGTCGGGACTAGAAACACCGGGGAGCTGTTTTTT.